This T cell receptor beta chain was documented in a study of OX40 agonist ivuxolimab in advanced cancers. Turning to the study itself: Under the entry rules, prior anti-PD-1, anti-PD-L1 or anti-CTLA-4 therapy was allowed, and 35% to 40% had some.

Study results and limitations: CD8+ T cells (on average) carried more expanded clones than CD4+ T cells. The authors also found low normalized T-cell clonal expansion in some nonresponders. The study did not work out the antigen specificity of the expanded peripheral T cells.

Assay used: immunoSEQ multiplex PCR; TCRdb lists only in-frame clones, some missing. The sample records over 15,000 clones, roughly nine tenths being singletons. Germline V gene data show CDR1 as SNHLY and CDR2 as FYNNEI. The ends were cut back, 3 bases at V and 2 bases at J, with 11 bases in the middle. The CDR3 extends over 15 amino acids. Worth noting for this clone: As yet, its antigen is unknown.

The sequencing used CD4+ or CD8+ T cells sorted from blood, collected in a trial of the OX40 agonist ivuxolimab. V usage is TRBV2 and J usage is TRBJ1-5; no clear D gene. The sequence came from an adult with an advanced solid tumor such as melanoma, head and neck, liver or kidney cancer. As DNA, the CDR3 is TGTGCCAGCAGTGATACCGGCCCGGGCAATCAGCCCCAGCATTTT. Encoded protein: CASSDTGPGNQPQHF. The complete variable domain, with remaining parts taken from reference TRBV2 and TRBJ1-5, reads EPEVTQTPSHQVTQMGQEVILRCVPISNHLYFYWYRQILGQKVEFLVSFYNNEISEKSEIFDDQFSVERPDGSNFTLKIRSTKLEDSAMYFCASSDTGPGNQPQHFGDGTRLSIL.